This T cell receptor beta chain was profiled in a study of patients and donors after allogeneic stem cell transplantation. TCRdb reprocessed the RT-PCR reads via MiXCR and lists one record per CDR3 protein. The data show 190,000 or so distinct CDR3 sequences, over 30% seen once. The germline gives CDR1 KGHSH, CDR2 LQKENI. The CDR3 has 14 amino acids. V was pared by 4 bases and J by 3 bases, with 4 bases of the junction left unmatched. This clonotype has just a few counts. This sequence joins TRBV18 and TRBJ1-1, with TRBD1 identical over 8 bases. The TCR was taken from a human donor who was either an allogeneic HSCT recipient or a stem cell or donor lymphocyte infusion donor (not recorded which). It is not recorded whose cells these are; they may come from a transplant donor. The specimen sequenced was blood, either unsorted or a sorted T cell fraction (not recorded which). CDR3 in amino acids: CASSLLGQDTEAFF. CDR3 nucleotides: TGTGCCAGCTCACTTCTGGGACAGGACACTGAAGCTTTCTTT.